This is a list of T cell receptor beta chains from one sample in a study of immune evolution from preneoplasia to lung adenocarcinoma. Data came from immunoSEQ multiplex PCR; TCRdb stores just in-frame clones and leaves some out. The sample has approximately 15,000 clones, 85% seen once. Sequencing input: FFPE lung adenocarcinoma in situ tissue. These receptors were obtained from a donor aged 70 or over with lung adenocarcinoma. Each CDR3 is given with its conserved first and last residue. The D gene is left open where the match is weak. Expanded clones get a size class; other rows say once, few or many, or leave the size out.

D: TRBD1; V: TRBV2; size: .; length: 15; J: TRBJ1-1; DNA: TGTGCCAGCAGAGGACAGGGGGCGCGGGGCACTGAAGCTTTCTTT; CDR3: CASRGQGARGTEAFF
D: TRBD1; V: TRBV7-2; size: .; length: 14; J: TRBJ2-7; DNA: TGTGCCAGCAGCTCCGACAGGGGTGGCTACGAGCAGTACTTC; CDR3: CASSSDRGGYEQYF
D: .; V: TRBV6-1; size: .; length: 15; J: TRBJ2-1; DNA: TGTGCCAGCAGTGTAATGTTCGGGCAAGGGGGTAAGCAGTTCTTC; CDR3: CASSVMFGQGGKQFF
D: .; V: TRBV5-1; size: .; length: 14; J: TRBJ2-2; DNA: TGCGCCAGCAGCTCGGGACAGAACACCGGGGAGCTGTTTTTT; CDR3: CASSSGQNTGELFF
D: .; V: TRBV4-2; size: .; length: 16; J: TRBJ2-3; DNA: TGTGCCAGCAGCCCCTCCGGAGACTACTACACAGATACGCAGTATTTT; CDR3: CASSPSGDYYTDTQYF
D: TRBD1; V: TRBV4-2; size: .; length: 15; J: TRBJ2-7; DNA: TGTGCCAGCAGTGGGACAGGGGACTTCTCCTACGAGCAGTACTTC; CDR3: CASSGTGDFSYEQYF
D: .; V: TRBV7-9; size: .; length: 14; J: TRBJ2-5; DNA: TGTGCCAGCAACCCCGGGGGGCTAGGAGAGACCCAGTACTTC; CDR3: CASNPGGLGETQYF
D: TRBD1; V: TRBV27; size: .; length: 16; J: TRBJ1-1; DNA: TGTGCCAGCAGTCCGAACCCGGGACAGGGAAGCACTGAAGCTTTCTTT; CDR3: CASSPNPGQGSTEAFF
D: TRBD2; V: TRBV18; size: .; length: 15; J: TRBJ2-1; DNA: TGTGCCAGCTCACAGGGACTAGCGGTGCACAATGAGCAGTTCTTC; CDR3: CASSQGLAVHNEQFF
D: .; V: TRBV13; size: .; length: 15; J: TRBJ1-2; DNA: TGTGCCAGCAGCCCGTTCTTGACACAGATAAATGGCTACACCTTC; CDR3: CASSPFLTQINGYTF
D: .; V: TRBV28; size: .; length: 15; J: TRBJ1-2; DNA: TGTGCCAGCAGTTTATCCCCTGGGAATAACTATGGCTACACCTTC; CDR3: CASSLSPGNNYGYTF
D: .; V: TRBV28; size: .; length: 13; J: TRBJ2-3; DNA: TGTGCCAGCAGTTTACGGGTCCCAGATACGCAGTATTTT; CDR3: CASSLRVPDTQYF
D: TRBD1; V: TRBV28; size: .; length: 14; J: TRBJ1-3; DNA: TGTGCCAGCCGGGACAGTCTCTCTGGAAACACCATATATTTT; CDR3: CASRDSLSGNTIYF
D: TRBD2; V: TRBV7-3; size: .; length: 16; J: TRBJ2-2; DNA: TGTGCCAGCACCTCCGAAACTAGCGGAAGGACCGGGGAGCTGTTTTTT; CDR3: CASTSETSGRTGELFF
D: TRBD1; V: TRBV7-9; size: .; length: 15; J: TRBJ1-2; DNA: TGTGCCAGCAGCTTAGCCGGGACAGGACCCTATGGCTACACCTTC; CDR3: CASSLAGTGPYGYTF
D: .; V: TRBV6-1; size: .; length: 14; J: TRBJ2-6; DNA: TGTGCCAGCAGTCAGGACTCTGGGGCCAACGTCCTGACTTTC; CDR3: CASSQDSGANVLTF
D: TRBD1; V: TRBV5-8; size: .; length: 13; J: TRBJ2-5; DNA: TGTGCCTCTCTGAGGGGGCGGAGAGAGACCCAGTACTTC; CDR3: CASLRGRRETQYF
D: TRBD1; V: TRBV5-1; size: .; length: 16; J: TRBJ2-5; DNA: TGCGCCAGCAGCTTGGGACCGGGACAGGGGGGAGAGACCCAGTACTTC; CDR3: CASSLGPGQGGETQYF
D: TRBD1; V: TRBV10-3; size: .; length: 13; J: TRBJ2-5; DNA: TGTGCCACGCAGGGGGCTACACGAGAGACCCAGTACTTC; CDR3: CATQGATRETQYF
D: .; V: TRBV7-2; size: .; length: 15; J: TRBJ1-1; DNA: TGTGCCAGCAGCTTACGGGACCTGAGAGGATCTGAAGCTTTCTTT; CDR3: CASSLRDLRGSEAFF
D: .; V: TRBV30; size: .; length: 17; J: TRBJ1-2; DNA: TGTGCCTGGAGTAGGGAGGGGGGACCTACTAAACCAAATGGCTACACCTTC; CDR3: CAWSREGGPTKPNGYTF
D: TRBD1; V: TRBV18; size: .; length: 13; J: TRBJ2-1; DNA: TGTGCCAGCTCACTTGACAGGGGAAATGAGCAGTTCTTC; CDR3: CASSLDRGNEQFF
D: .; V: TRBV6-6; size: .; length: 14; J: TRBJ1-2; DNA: TGTGCCAGCAGTTACTCGAGGGGTATCTATGGCTACACCTTC; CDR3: CASSYSRGIYGYTF
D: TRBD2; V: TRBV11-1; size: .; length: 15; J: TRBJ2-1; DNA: TGTGCCAGCAGCTTGTCTAGCGGGAGTATTAGTGAGCAGTTCTTC; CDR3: CASSLSSGSISEQFF
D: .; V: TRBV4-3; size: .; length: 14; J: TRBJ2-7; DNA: TGCGCCAGCAGCCAAGATTTGTTGGGTCGGGAGCAGTACTTC; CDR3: CASSQDLLGREQYF
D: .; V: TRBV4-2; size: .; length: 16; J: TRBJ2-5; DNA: TGTGCCAGCAGCCAAGGCTCCCGCACGGTTTTGGAGACCCAGTACTTC; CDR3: CASSQGSRTVLETQYF
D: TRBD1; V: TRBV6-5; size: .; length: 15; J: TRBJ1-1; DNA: TGTGCCAGCAGTTACTCCGGGACAGGGAACACTGAAGCTTTCTTT; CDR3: CASSYSGTGNTEAFF
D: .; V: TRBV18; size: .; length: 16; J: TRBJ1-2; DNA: TGTGCCAGCTCACCATCGATTTTCAGGGCGCACTATGGCTACACCTTC; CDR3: CASSPSIFRAHYGYTF
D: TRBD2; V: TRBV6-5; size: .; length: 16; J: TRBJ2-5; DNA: TGTGCCAGCAGTTACGCTAGCGGGAGTCCTCATGGGACCCAGTACTTC; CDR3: CASSYASGSPHGTQYF
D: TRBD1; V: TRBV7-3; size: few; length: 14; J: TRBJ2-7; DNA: TGTGCCAGCAGCTTAACGGGACAGTTCTACGAGCAGTACTTC; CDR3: CASSLTGQFYEQYF
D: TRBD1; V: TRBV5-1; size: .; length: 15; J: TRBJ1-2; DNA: TGCGCCAGCAGCTCGAGTCAGGGGGCAAACTATGGCTACACCTTC; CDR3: CASSSSQGANYGYTF
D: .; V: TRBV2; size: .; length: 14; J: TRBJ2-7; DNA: TGTGCCAGCAGTGAGACCCAGGGGCCCTACGAGCAGTACTTC; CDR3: CASSETQGPYEQYF
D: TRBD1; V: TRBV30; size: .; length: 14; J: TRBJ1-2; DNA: TGTGCCTGCCGCCCACAGGGGAACCACTATGGCTACACCTTC; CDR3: CACRPQGNHYGYTF
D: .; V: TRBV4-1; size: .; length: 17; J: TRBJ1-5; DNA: TGCGCCAGCAGCCAAGATTGGGCAAGCGGTAGCAATCAGCCCCAGCATTTT; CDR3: CASSQDWASGSNQPQHF
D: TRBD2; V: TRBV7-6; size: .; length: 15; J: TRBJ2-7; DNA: TGTGCCAGCAGCTTAGGAGCGGGAGGGCCCAACGAGCAGTACTTC; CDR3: CASSLGAGGPNEQYF
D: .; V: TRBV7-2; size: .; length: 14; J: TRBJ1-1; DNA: TGTGCCAGCAGCCTTTCGGTGGGGAGCACTGAAGCTTTCTTT; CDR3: CASSLSVGSTEAFF
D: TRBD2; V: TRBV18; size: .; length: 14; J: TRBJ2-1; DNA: TGTGCCAGCTCTCCCAGCGGGACGACCAATGAGCAGTTCTTC; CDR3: CASSPSGTTNEQFF
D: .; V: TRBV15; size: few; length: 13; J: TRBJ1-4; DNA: TGTGCCACCAGCACCCAAAGTGGTGAAAAACTGTTTTTT; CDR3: CATSTQSGEKLFF
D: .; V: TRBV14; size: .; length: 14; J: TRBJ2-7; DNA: TGTGCCAGCAGCCGGACACTCCTCAGCTACGAGCAGTACTTC; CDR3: CASSRTLLSYEQYF
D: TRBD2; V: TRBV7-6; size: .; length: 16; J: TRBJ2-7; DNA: TGTGCCAGCAGCTTAGCCCCCGGCGGGAGGCACTACGAGCAGTACTTC; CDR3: CASSLAPGGRHYEQYF
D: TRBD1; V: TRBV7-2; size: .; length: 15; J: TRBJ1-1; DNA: TGTGCCAGCACCCCGGCGACAGGGCAGAACACTGAAGCTTTCTTT; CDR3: CASTPATGQNTEAFF
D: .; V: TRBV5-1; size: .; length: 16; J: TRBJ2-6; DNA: TGCGCCAGCAGCTTGGCCTTGGGCCCTGGGGCCAACGTCCTGACTTTC; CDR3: CASSLALGPGANVLTF
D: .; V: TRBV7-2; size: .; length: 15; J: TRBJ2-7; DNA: TGTGCCAGCAGCTTAGGCCCGACGACCCCCTACGAGCAGTACTTC; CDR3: CASSLGPTTPYEQYF
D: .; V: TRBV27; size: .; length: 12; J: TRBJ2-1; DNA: TGTGCCAGCAGTTCGACAGGAAATGAGCAGTTCTTC; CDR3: CASSSTGNEQFF
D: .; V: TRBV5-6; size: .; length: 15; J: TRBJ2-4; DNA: TGTGCCAGCAGCTTTTATCAGGCAGGGGTTGGCATTCAGTACTTC; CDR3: CASSFYQAGVGIQYF
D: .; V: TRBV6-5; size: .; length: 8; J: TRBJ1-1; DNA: TGTGCCCGACAAGAAGCTTTCTTT; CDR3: CARQEAFF
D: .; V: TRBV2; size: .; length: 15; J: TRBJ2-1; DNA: TGTGCCAGCAGTGACCCAGGGCGGAGGATAAATGAGCAGTTCTTC; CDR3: CASSDPGRRINEQFF
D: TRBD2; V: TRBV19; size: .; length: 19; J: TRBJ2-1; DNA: TGTGCCAGTAGTCCGCGACTAGCGGGAGGGCCGAGGTCCTACAATGAGCAGTTCTTC; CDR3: CASSPRLAGGPRSYNEQFF
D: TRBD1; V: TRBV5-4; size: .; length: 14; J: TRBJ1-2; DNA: TGTGCCAGCAGCCGGACGGACAGGATAGATGGCTACACCTTC; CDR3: CASSRTDRIDGYTF
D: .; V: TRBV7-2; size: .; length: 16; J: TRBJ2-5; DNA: TGTGCCAGCAGCCCAACTCAGGGGTACGTGGGGGAGACCCAGTACTTC; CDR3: CASSPTQGYVGETQYF
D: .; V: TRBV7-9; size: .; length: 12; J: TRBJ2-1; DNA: TGTGCCAGCAGCTTAGATACAGGGAAGACGGTCTTC; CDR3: CASSLDTGKTVF
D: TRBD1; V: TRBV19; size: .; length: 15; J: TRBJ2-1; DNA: TGTGCCAGTAGTATTACCTGGACAGGGGAGAATGAGCAGTTCTTC; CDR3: CASSITWTGENEQFF
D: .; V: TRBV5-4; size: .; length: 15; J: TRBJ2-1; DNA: TGTGCCAGCAGCGTGGACGTAAGCTCCTACAATGAGCAGTTCTTC; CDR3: CASSVDVSSYNEQFF
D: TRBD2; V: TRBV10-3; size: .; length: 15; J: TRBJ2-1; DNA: TGTGCCATCAGTGAATCTGGCGGGAGCGTCAATGAGCAGTTCTTC; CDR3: CAISESGGSVNEQFF
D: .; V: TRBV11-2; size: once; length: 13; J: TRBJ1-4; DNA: TGTGCCAGCAGCACATATCGGCAGGAAAAACTGTTTTTT; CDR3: CASSTYRQEKLFF
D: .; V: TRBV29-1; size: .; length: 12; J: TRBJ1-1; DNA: TGCAGCGTTGGGCAGCCCAACACTGAAGCTTTCTTT; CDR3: CSVGQPNTEAFF
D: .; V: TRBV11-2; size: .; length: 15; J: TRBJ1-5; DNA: TGTGCCAGCAGCTTGGGGCAGGGTATCTATCAGCCCCAGCATTTT; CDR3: CASSLGQGIYQPQHF
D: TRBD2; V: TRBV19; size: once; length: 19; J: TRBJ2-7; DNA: TGTGCCAGTAGTATAGAGGCGACTAGCGGGAGGGCCACCGTCTACGAGCAGTACTTC; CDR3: CASSIEATSGRATVYEQYF
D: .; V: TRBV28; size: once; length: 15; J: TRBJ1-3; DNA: TGTGCCAGCAGCCACTCGAGACACGGGGCGGACACCATATATTTT; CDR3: CASSHSRHGADTIYF
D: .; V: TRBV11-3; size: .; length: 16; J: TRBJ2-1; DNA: TGTGCCAGCAGCTTAGATGTGGGGGAAACCTACAATGAGCAGTTCTTC; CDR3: CASSLDVGETYNEQFF